Each of the 17 T cell receptor beta chains below was sequenced from the same sample in a study of cytomegalovirus exposure and HLA in healthy donors. The repertoire was sequenced with immunoSEQ multiplex PCR; TCRdb's copy has only in-frame clones and lacks some. This table has 150,000 to 200,000 clones, more than 75% appearing once. Sequenced sample: PBMCs. Source of these receptors: a man aged 18 to 29 in good health and CMV-seropositive.

The chain is built from TRBV27 and TRBJ2-1, with D perhaps matching TRBD2 (7 bases). The CDR3 length is 16 residues. V was shortened by 1 base and J by 7 bases, with 17 bases between the two germline ends. Germline loops: CDR1 MNHEY, CDR2 SMNVEV (reference sequence). The CDR3 sequence: CASSLLGGGPGNEQFF. The CDR3 DNA follows: TGTGCCAGCAGTTTATTAGGGGGAGGGCCTGGTAATGAGCAGTTCTTC.

CDR3 loop: CASSSSSAAEQYF. As DNA, the CDR3 is TGCGCCAGCAGCTCCTCCTCGGCGGCCGAGCAGTACTTC. The V gene is TRBV10-1, the J gene TRBJ2-7; D is unresolved. There are 13 residues in the CDR3. Germline V gene sequence: CDR1 WNHNN, CDR2 SYGVQD (reference sequence). Between the trimmed V and J ends, which lost 6 bases and 6 bases, there was a span of 15 bases.

The rearrangement uses TRBV27 and TRBJ1-5; D is possibly TRBD1 (5 bases). In germline, CDR1 is MNHEY, CDR2 SMNVEV (reference sequence). Trimming removed 4 bases at V and 4 bases at J, with 11 bases between. The CDR3 loop spans 14 amino acids. CDR3 residues: CASSWDSRNQPQHF. The CDR3 DNA sequence: TGTGCCAGCAGTTGGGACTCCCGAAATCAGCCCCAGCATTTT.

This chain uses TRBV28 with TRBJ2-7; the D gene is possibly TRBD1 (6 bases). This CDR3 comprises 13 residues. Per the germline V gene, CDR1 is MDHEN and CDR2 is SYDVKM. V lost 6 bases and J lost 5, with 14 bases in between. CDR3 nucleotides: TGTGCCAGCAGGCCCCGTGGGGGCAACGAGCAGTACTTC. Encoded protein: CASRPRGGNEQYF.

The chain recombines TRBV9 with TRBJ2-3; possibly TRBD2 for D (5 bases). V was cut by 4 bases and J by 4 bases, with 16 bases left in between. The CDR3 length is 15 residues. Germline loops: CDR1 SGDLS, CDR2 YYNGEE. The CDR3 region is CASSQKSGWADTQYF. CDR3 DNA: TGTGCCAGCAGCCAGAAGTCGGGGTGGGCAGATACGCAGTATTTT.

This clone was seen only once. The V gene is TRBV19, the J gene TRBJ2-7; 7 bases are shared with TRBD1. CDR1 LNHDA and CDR2 SQIVND come from the germline V gene (reference sequence). With 7 bases clipped from V and 2 bases from J, the junction kept 8 bases outside the gene matches. The CDR3 runs to 14 residues. CDR3 DNA sequence: TGTGCCAGTACCCGACAGGGCGGTACCTACGAGCAGTACTTC. Translated, it gives CASTRQGGTYEQYF.

V is TRBV5-1 and J is TRBJ2-7; D is ambiguous. From germline, CDR1 is SGHRS and CDR2 YFSETQ. V lost 4 bases, J lost 3 bases, and 11 bases lay in between. This CDR3 has 13 residues. The CDR3 DNA reads as TGCGCCAGCAGCCCACCTCACGGCTACGAGCAGTACTTC. This gives the protein CASSPPHGYEQYF.

This chain links TRBV29-1 with TRBJ1-1, with D maybe TRBD1 (6 bases). This CDR3 is built from 13 residues. From germline, CDR1 is SQVTM and CDR2 ANQGSEA. V was cut by 5 bases and J by 1 base, with 11 bases left in between. CDR3 sequence reads: CSVWDTSNTEAFF. The CDR3 DNA reads as TGCAGCGTTTGGGACACTTCGAACACTGAAGCTTTCTTT.

V is TRBV4-2 and J is TRBJ1-1, with 9 bases aligning to TRBD1. Looked up from germline, CDR1 is LGHNA and CDR2 is YNFKEQ. The V gene end was trimmed by 1 base and the J gene end by 2 bases; junction bases not matched to a gene: 2. The CDR3 has 15 residues. The CDR3 spells CASSQVGQGNTEAFF. For the CDR3, the DNA is TGTGCCAGCAGCCAAGTGGGACAGGGTAACACTGAAGCTTTCTTT.

The V call is TRBV10-1, the J call TRBJ2-2, with no clear D. Germline values: CDR1 WNHNN, CDR2 SYGVQD (reference sequence). The CDR3 is made up of 15 amino acids. V was cut by 10 bases and J by 0 bases, with 15 bases left in between. The chain's CDR3 is CATPPGVANTGELFF. CDR3 nucleotide sequence: TGCGCCACCCCGCCAGGCGTCGCGAACACCGGGGAGCTGTTTTTT.

This clone has a count of ten or more. The V and J genes are TRBV9 and TRBJ2-2; a weak D match, TRBD2 (5 bases). CDR1 is SGDLS and CDR2 is YYNGEE in the germline V gene. This CDR3 comprises 16 residues. V lost 3 bases and J lost 0, with 12 bases in between. The CDR3: CASSAQERPNTGELFF. For the CDR3, the DNA is TGTGCCAGCAGCGCCCAGGAGCGGCCGAACACCGGGGAGCTGTTTTTT. The full variable domain, its missing parts supplied by reference TRBV9 and TRBJ2-2, is DSGVTQTPKHLITATGQRVTLRCSPRSGDLSVYWYQQSLDQGLQFLIQYYNGEERAKGNILERFSAQQFPDLHSELNLSSLELGDSALYFCASSAQERPNTGELFFGEGSRLTVL.

To note about this clone: At one of its ends the junction is not consistent with the germline gene, which may arise from a read error. The chain couples TRBV7-2 to TRBJ2-7, with D possibly being TRBD1 (5 bases). Per the germline V gene, CDR1 is SGHTA and CDR2 is FQGNSA. The CDR3 runs 12 residues. The CDR3 DNA follows: TGTGCCAGCAGCTTAGACCCGCACAGGCTTGTTTTC. Protein: CASSLDPHRLVF. Using reference TRBV7-2 and TRBJ2-7 for the parts outside the CDR3, the full variable domain is GAGVSQSPSNKVTEKGKDVELRCDPISGHTALYWYRQSLGQGLEFLIYFQGNSAPDKSGLPSDRFSAERTGGSVSTLTIQRTQQEDSAVYLCASSLDPHRLVFGPGTRLTVT.

The gene calls are TRBV5-1 and TRBJ2-1; perhaps TRBD1 as D (6 bases). This CDR3 contains 16 residues. Trimming shortened V by 3 bases and J by 4 bases, and 17 bases separated the two germline ends. The germline V gene encodes CDR1 SGHRS and CDR2 YFSETQ. DNA of the CDR3: TGCGCCAGCAGCTCGGGGTCGGGACAAGCTTACAATGAGCAGTTCTTC. Translated: CASSSGSGQAYNEQFF.

The CDR3 nucleotides read TGCGCCAGCCGAACGGCGGAGAACACCTACGAGCAGTACTTC. Its translation: CASRTAENTYEQYF. This rearrangement joins TRBV5-1 to TRBJ2-7; D is uncertain. V shed 7 bases and J shed 2 bases, with 16 bases lying between them. The CDR3 is made up of 14 amino acids. Germline loops: CDR1 SGHRS, CDR2 YFSETQ.

This chain joins TRBV28 and TRBJ2-7; D call uncertain. V was pared by 7 bases and J by 3 bases, with 25 bases between. CDR1 and CDR2 (germline): MDHEN, SYDVKM. CDR3 length: 17 amino acids. This CDR3 is CASTLRIGASRGYEQYF. The DNA of the CDR3 is TGTGCCAGCACCCTACGGATCGGTGCCTCGAGAGGCTACGAGCAGTACTTC.

The chain joins TRBV27 to TRBJ2-7; 12 bases are a match to TRBD2. The V gene's germline CDR1 is MNHEY and CDR2 SMNVEV (reference sequence). This CDR3 region has 16 residues. V lost 5 bases to trimming and J lost 1 base; unmatched junction nucleotides: 6. The CDR3 region is CASSPKGLAGSYEQYF. The CDR3 DNA reads as TGTGCCAGCAGTCCCAAGGGACTAGCGGGTTCCTACGAGCAGTACTTC.

The chain is built from TRBV2 and TRBJ2-3, with 11 bases that match TRBD2. The CDR3 totals 16 residues. The V gene's germline CDR1 is SNHLY and CDR2 FYNNEI. With V trimmed by 6 bases and J by 6 bases, 11 bases remained unmatched. In nucleotides, the CDR3 is TGTGCCAGCAGCCATCTGACTAGCGGGACCCGCGATACGCAGTATTTT. Protein product: CASSHLTSGTRDTQYF.